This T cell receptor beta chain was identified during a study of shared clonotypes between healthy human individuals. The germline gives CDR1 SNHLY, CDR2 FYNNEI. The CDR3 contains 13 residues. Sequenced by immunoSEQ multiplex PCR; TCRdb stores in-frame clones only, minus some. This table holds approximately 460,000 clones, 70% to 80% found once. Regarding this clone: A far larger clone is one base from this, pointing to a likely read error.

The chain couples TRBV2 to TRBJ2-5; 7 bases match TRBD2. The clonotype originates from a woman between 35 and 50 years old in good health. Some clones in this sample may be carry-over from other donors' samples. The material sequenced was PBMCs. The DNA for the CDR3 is TGTGCCAGCACTGCGGGAGTAATGGAGACCCGGTACTTC. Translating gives CASTAGVMETRYF.